Following are 27 T cell receptor beta chains from one sample sequenced in a study of technical replicates of blood from a few donors. The method was immunoSEQ multiplex PCR; TCRdb's version includes in-frame clones alone and lacks a portion of them. The sample includes around 92,000 clones, about 95% of them seen just once. Material: T cells isolated from PBMCs. Receptor source: a human donor in good health.

The CDR3 sequence: CASSLVSGGAGNEQFF. CDR3 sequence (DNA): TGCGCCAGCAGCTTGGTTAGCGGGGGGGCCGGGAATGAGCAGTTCTTC. This chain joins TRBV5-1 and TRBJ2-1, with 11 nucleotides matching TRBD2. CDR3 size: 16 residues. Germline CDR1 is SGHRS and CDR2 is YFSETQ. Germline trimming cut 0 bases from V and 7 bases from J; bases unmatched to any gene: 6.

The CDR3 protein is CASSPPTGALTGELFF. DNA for the CDR3: TGCGCCAGCAGCCCTCCGACAGGGGCCCTCACCGGGGAGCTGTTTTTT. This sequence joins TRBV5-1 and TRBJ2-2; the match to TRBD1 covers 8 bases. The junction had 9 bases not matched to a gene; V was cut back by 4 bases and J by 4 bases. The CDR3 consists of 16 residues. CDR1 and CDR2 (germline): SGHRS, YFSETQ.

The rearrangement joins TRBV7-2 to TRBJ1-5, with 8 bases aligning to TRBD1. CDR3 length equals 16 residues. V lost 2 bases, J lost 6 bases, and 9 bases stayed unmatched. CDR1 is SGHTA and CDR2 is FQGNSA in the germline V gene. The chain's CDR3 is CASSLTAGGFGQPQHF. In nucleotides, the CDR3 is TGTGCCAGCAGCTTAACGGCAGGGGGCTTCGGTCAGCCCCAGCATTTT.

The V and J genes are TRBV5-1 and TRBJ1-2; a possible D gene is TRBD1 (5 bases). Trimming left V 0 bases short and J 6 bases short, with 6 bases between. Germline values: CDR1 SGHRS, CDR2 YFSETQ. The CDR3 has 12 amino acids. The CDR3 protein is CASSLAGNGYTF. CDR3 in DNA: TGCGCCAGCAGCTTGGCAGGGAATGGCTACACCTTC.

This clone has only a few counts. V is TRBV4-1 and J is TRBJ2-2, with 9 bases fitting TRBD2. Germline CDR1 and CDR2: MGHRA and YSYEKL. The CDR3 spans 17 residues. V shed 3 bases and J 7 bases; nucleotides not matched to a gene: 12. As DNA, the CDR3 is TGCGCCAGCAGCCAGGACCCGGGACTAGCCTTCGGCGGGGAGCTGTTTTTT. It yields the protein CASSQDPGLAFGGELFF.

V and J are TRBV15 and TRBJ2-1; 8 nucleotides agree with TRBD2. This CDR3 spans 17 amino acids. The V segment lost 1 base and the J segment 6 bases; nucleotides outside the gene matches: 11. Germline CDR1 is LNHNV and CDR2 is YYDKDF (reference sequence). CDR3 sequence (DNA): TGTGCCACCAGCAGAGCTCCCTTCGGGACTAGTAGCAATGAGCAGTTCTTC. Amino acid sequence: CATSRAPFGTSSNEQFF.

The CDR3 sequence is CASSLERGGETQYF. As DNA, the CDR3 is TGTGCCAGCAGCTTGGAACGGGGGGGTGAGACCCAGTACTTC. The J gene is TRBJ2-5, the V gene TRBV5-4; 8 bases align to TRBD2. Germline CDR1 reads SGHNT; CDR2 reads YYREEE (reference sequence). Trimming at V came to 0 bases and at J to 5 bases, leaving 3 bases not matched to a gene. The CDR3 has 14 amino acids. The whole variable domain, filled in from reference TRBV5-4 and TRBJ2-5, reads ETGVTQSPTHLIKTRGQQVTLRCSSQSGHNTVSWYQQALGQGPQFIFQYYREEENGRGNFPPRFSGLQFPNYSSELNVNALELDDSALYLCASSLERGGETQYFGPGTRLLVL.

In this sample, this clone turned up once. V usage is TRBV6-5 and J usage is TRBJ2-1; TRBD2 might be the D (5 bases). Germline CDR1 is MNHEY and CDR2 is SVGAGI. V dropped 2 bases and J dropped 5 bases, with 13 bases sitting between them. CDR3 length equals 15 residues. The CDR3 DNA sequence: TGTGCCAGCAGTTACACGACTACCGAAAACAATGAGCAGTTCTTC. Residues: CASSYTTTENNEQFF.

The rearrangement links TRBV19 to TRBJ1-2, with 8 bases identical to TRBD1. Per the germline V gene, CDR1 is LNHDA and CDR2 is SQIVND (reference sequence). This CDR3 is 15 amino acids long. Trimming took 3 bases from V and 2 from J; bases not matched to a gene: 5. DNA of the CDR3: TGTGCCAGTAGTATCGGACAGGGCGTAAACTATGGCTACACCTTC. Amino acid sequence: CASSIGQGVNYGYTF.

This chain uses TRBV6-6 with TRBJ2-1, with a tentative D call TRBD2 (6 bases). V was clipped by 6 bases and J by 9 bases, with 15 bases between them. Germline V gene lookup returns CDR1 MNHNY and CDR2 SVGAGI (reference sequence). This CDR3 is built from 13 residues. The CDR3: CASSRLGLLEQFF. The CDR3 nucleotides are TGTGCCAGCAGCCGGCTGGGACTCCTTGAGCAGTTCTTC.

The V and J genes are TRBV10-1 and TRBJ2-5, with 8 bases aligning to TRBD1. Germline V gives CDR1 WNHNN, CDR2 SYGVQD (reference sequence). Trimming at V came to 3 bases and at J to 4 bases, leaving 1 base not matched to a gene. The CDR3 is 13 residues long. CDR3 region: CASSDRGRETQYF. The CDR3 region has the DNA TGCGCCAGCAGTGACAGGGGGCGAGAGACCCAGTACTTC.

The chain uses TRBV27 and TRBJ2-1, with TRBD1 identical over 7 bases. CDR1 and CDR2 from the germline V gene are MNHEY and SMNVEV (reference sequence). Trimming took 8 bases from V and 10 from J; bases not matched to a gene: 8. This CDR3 is built from 12 residues. CDR3 residues: CASSTDRAEQFF. The CDR3 region has the DNA TGTGCCAGCTCGACAGACAGGGCGGAGCAGTTCTTC.

This sequence joins TRBV6-4 and TRBJ1-2; 9 nucleotides match TRBD1. Germline trimming cut 3 bases from V and 4 bases from J; bases unmatched to any gene: 3. This CDR3 comprises 14 residues. Germline V gene data show CDR1 as MRHNA and CDR2 as SNTAGT. DNA for the CDR3: TGTGCCAGCAGTGAACAGGGGGCGAGCTATGGCTACACCTTC. Protein: CASSEQGASYGYTF.

This clone was recorded once. V usage is TRBV11-2 and J usage is TRBJ2-7, with TRBD1 matching 7 bases. The ends lost 6 bases at V and 1 base at J; junction bases unmatched: 9. Germline lookup yields CDR1 SGHAT and CDR2 FQNNGV. This CDR3 is built from 15 residues. Here the CDR3 reads CASRGIRDRSYEQYF. The CDR3 DNA sequence: TGTGCCAGCAGGGGGATTCGGGACAGATCCTACGAGCAGTACTTC.

This chain joins TRBV23-1 and TRBJ1-4; D possibly corresponds to TRBD1 (6 bases). TRBV23-1 is treated as an ORF (open reading frame) with a function not yet certain. The ends were cut back, 6 bases at V and 8 bases at J, with 13 bases in the middle. The CDR3 runs to 13 residues. The CDR3 spells CASSPHREEKLFF. For the CDR3, the DNA is TGCGCCAGCAGCCCCCACAGGGAGGAAAAACTGTTTTTT.

This clone was seen a single time. The chain links TRBV7-2 to TRBJ1-5; TRBD1 might be the D (5 bases). The CDR3 runs 15 residues. V was pared by 2 bases and J by 4 bases, with 12 bases between. The germline V gene encodes CDR1 SGHTA and CDR2 FQGNSA. The DNA for the CDR3 is TGTGCCAGCAGCTTATCCCAGACAGAAAATCAGCCCCAGCATTTT. Amino acids: CASSLSQTENQPQHF.

The CDR3 protein is CASGLVLGQRKEPQHF. DNA for the CDR3: TGTGCTAGTGGTTTGGTACTAGGACAGCGCAAAGAGCCCCAGCATTTT. The chain employs TRBV12-5 and TRBJ1-5, with D tentatively TRBD1 (6 bases). Per germline, CDR1 LGHNT and CDR2 FRNRAP. The V end was cut by 0 bases, the J end by 8 bases, with 17 bases between. This CDR3 region has 16 residues. Full variable domain (rest looked up from reference TRBV12-5 and TRBJ1-5): DARVTQTPRHKVTEMGQEVTMRCQPILGHNTVFWYRQTMMQGLELLAYFRNRAPLDDSGMPKDRFSAEMPDATLATLKIQPSEPRDSAVYFCASGLVLGQRKEPQHFGDGTRLSIL.

The chain has TRBV7-6 and TRBJ2-3, with a weak D call TRBD2 (6 bases). The V end was cut by 1 base, the J end by 7 bases, with 18 bases between. This CDR3 spans 16 amino acids. Germline V gene lookup returns CDR1 SGHVS and CDR2 FNYEAQ. The CDR3 region has the DNA TGTGCCAGCAGCTTAGAACAGGAGGGCTTAGCTTATACGCAGTATTTT. Protein sequence: CASSLEQEGLAYTQYF.

This chain uses TRBV6-1 with TRBJ2-5; 8 bases are a match to TRBD1. The trim removed 6 bases at V and 5 bases at J, leaving 8 bases unmatched. CDR1 MNHNS and CDR2 SASEGT come from the germline V gene. CDR3 size: 14 residues. The CDR3 region is CASSPGTGRETQYF. CDR3 nucleotides: TGTGCCAGCAGCCCCGGGACAGGAAGGGAGACCCAGTACTTC.

The J gene is TRBJ1-1, the V gene TRBV2; TRBD1 matches 7 bases. The CDR3 totals 20 residues. Germline V CDR1 and CDR2: SNHLY, FYNNEI. V was pared by 3 bases and J by 4 bases, with 23 bases of the junction left unmatched. CDR3: CASSDFLLVDRPRFSTEAFF. DNA for the CDR3: TGTGCCAGCAGTGACTTTTTATTAGTGGACAGGCCGAGGTTTTCCACTGAAGCTTTCTTT.

The CDR3 protein is CASIPGTSGGGNEQFF. The DNA of the CDR3 is TGTGCCAGCATTCCCGGGACTAGCGGGGGGGGCAATGAGCAGTTCTTC. The chain carries TRBV2 and TRBJ2-1; TRBD2 aligns across 16 bases. The germline gives CDR1 SNHLY, CDR2 FYNNEI. V lost 7 bases, J lost 6 bases, and 6 bases stayed unmatched. This CDR3 is built from 16 residues.

This chain links TRBV20-1 with TRBJ2-3; D not resolved. Germline V lookup: CDR1 DFQATT, CDR2 SNEGSKA (reference sequence). V gave up 5 bases and J gave up 6 bases, with 9 bases separating them. This CDR3 comprises 11 residues. The CDR3 region has the DNA TGCAGTGCTGCCAACAGCGATACGCAGTATTTT. Translated, it gives CSAANSDTQYF.

This chain connects TRBV2 to TRBJ2-1, with 8 positions matching TRBD2. CDR1 SNHLY and CDR2 FYNNEI come from the germline V gene. The CDR3 is 15 residues long. The ends lost 3 bases at V and 7 bases at J; junction bases unmatched: 8. Written as DNA, the CDR3 is TGTGCCAGCAGTGATCGAAGCGGGAGAATGAATGAGCAGTTCTTC. It translates to CASSDRSGRMNEQFF.

The J gene is TRBJ1-5, the V gene TRBV28; possibly TRBD1 for D (5 bases). The V gene's germline CDR1 is MDHEN and CDR2 SYDVKM. There are 14 residues in the CDR3. V dropped 3 bases and J dropped 2 bases, with 8 bases sitting between them. This CDR3 reads CASSFRAGNQPQHF. The DNA of the CDR3 is TGTGCCAGCAGTTTCAGGGCGGGCAATCAGCCCCAGCATTTT.

The rearrangement uses TRBV18 and TRBJ2-5, with TRBD2 matching over 7 bases. Germline-derived CDR1 and CDR2 are KGHSH and LQKENI. With 3 bases clipped from V and 5 bases from J, the junction kept 6 bases outside the gene matches. This CDR3 has 14 amino acids. In DNA form, the CDR3 reads TGTGCCAGCTCACCCACTAGCGTACGGGAGACCCAGTACTTC. It specifies CASSPTSVRETQYF.

The V and J genes are TRBV5-4 and TRBJ2-2; no firm D call. V was trimmed by 0 bases and J by 8 bases, leaving 11 bases between them. This CDR3 spans 14 amino acids. Germline V lookup: CDR1 SGHNT, CDR2 YYREEE (reference sequence). Here the CDR3 reads CASSLGGPPGELFF. The CDR3 bases are TGTGCCAGCAGCTTGGGAGGCCCGCCGGGGGAGCTGTTTTTT.

This clone was observed a single time. The rearrangement uses TRBV7-2 and TRBJ2-3; perhaps TRBD1 as D (6 bases). With 1 base removed from V and 8 bases from J, the gap between germline ends came to 19 bases. The germline CDR1 and CDR2 sequences are SGHTA and FQGNSA. The CDR3 extends over 16 amino acids. CDR3 loop: CASSLGWARGVGTQYF. In DNA, the CDR3 is TGTGCCAGCAGCTTAGGGTGGGCCAGGGGTGTTGGTACGCAGTATTTT.